Presented here are 7 T cell receptor beta chains from one specimen sequenced in a study of T cells in Graves' hyperthyroidism and ophthalmopathy. The investigators amplified TCR beta CDR3 regions from RNA transcripts. Researchers ran a first-round RT-PCR on the TCR CDR3 using the HTBI primer set. In TCRdb, the multiplex PCR reads were re-called with MiXCR into one record per CDR3 protein. Here the sample spans about 540,000 distinct CDR3 sequences, more than 45% being singletons. The sample taken for sequencing was peripheral blood or thyroid tissue (not recorded which). The receptors were sampled from a woman aged 18 to 35 with Graves' hyperthyroidism.

The J gene is TRBJ2-7, the V gene TRBV3-1; D uncertain. This CDR3 has 12 amino acids. Germline V gene sequence: CDR1 LGHDT, CDR2 YNNKEL (reference sequence). Trimming stripped 4 bases from V and 3 bases from J, with 7 bases between. This CDR3 is CASSRPNYEQYF. The CDR3 DNA sequence: TGTGCCAGCAGCCGTCCGAACTACGAGCAGTACTTC.

Comment on this clonotype: It may be a read error: a sequence one base away is much more abundant. The rearrangement links TRBV6-6 to TRBJ2-2, with 7 bases aligning to TRBD2. The CDR3 totals 17 residues. Germline-derived CDR1 and CDR2 are MNHNY and SVGAGI (reference sequence). The DNA for the CDR3 is TGTGCCACCAGCCCTATGCCGGGACGAATTAACGGCGGGGGGCTGTTTTTT. Translated, it gives CATSPMPGRINGGGLFF.

Only a few counts were recorded for this clonotype. This chain joins TRBV28 and TRBJ1-1; weak D call: TRBD1 (5 bases). CDR3 size: 15 residues. Per the germline V gene, CDR1 is MDHEN and CDR2 is SYDVKM. V was pared by 3 bases and J by 5 bases, with 16 bases between. The CDR3 sequence: CASSLGTPQRTEAFF. The CDR3 region has the DNA TGTGCCAGCAGTTTGGGGACCCCCCAGCGGACTGAAGCTTTCTTT.

This clonotype was seen a single time. The chain is built from TRBV25-1 and TRBJ1-2; 7 bases map to TRBD1. Germline V gives CDR1 MGHDK, CDR2 SYGVNS. CDR3 size: 11 residues. The DNA for the CDR3 is TGTGCTGAGACAGGGCCCTATGGCTACACCTTC. Protein: CAETGPYGYTF.

This clonotype showed up many times. The chain carries TRBV29-1 and TRBJ1-1; D is unclear. Trimming cost V 8 bases and J 1 base, with 14 bases left between them. Germline V lookup: CDR1 SQVTM, CDR2 ANQGSEA. This CDR3 contains 13 residues. CDR3 residues: CSLFTAENTEAFF. The CDR3, as DNA: TGCAGCCTCTTCACCGCTGAGAACACTGAAGCTTTCTTT.

This clonotype was seen at least ten times. V is TRBV4-2 and J is TRBJ2-5; possibly TRBD2 for D (6 bases). The CDR3 loop spans 15 amino acids. The V gene lost 0 bases and the J gene lost 4 bases, with 12 bases spanning the gap. From germline, CDR1 is LGHNA and CDR2 YNFKEQ. The CDR3 region is CASSQDRDSGETQYF. CDR3 nucleotide sequence: TGTGCCAGCAGCCAAGATCGGGACTCGGGAGAGACCCAGTACTTC.

This clonotype was counted many times. CDR3 nucleotide sequence: TGTGCCAGCAGCTCCGGACAGGGGCAAGAAAAACTGTTTTTT. Its translation is CASSSGQGQEKLFF. The gene calls are TRBV5-4 and TRBJ1-4, with 9 positions matching TRBD1. The CDR3 covers 14 residues. Germline V gives CDR1 SGHNT, CDR2 YYREEE (reference sequence). V was pared by 3 bases and J by 8 bases, with 5 bases of the junction left unmatched. Drawing the rest from reference TRBV5-4 and TRBJ1-4, the complete variable domain is ETGVTQSPTHLIKTRGQQVTLRCSSQSGHNTVSWYQQALGQGPQFIFQYYREEENGRGNFPPRFSGLQFPNYSSELNVNALELDDSALYLCASSSGQGQEKLFFGSGTQLSVL.